These T cell receptor beta chains were read from a single sample in a study of blood T cell repertoires in COVID-19. Profiling relied on immunoSEQ multiplex PCR, and the TCRdb table lists in-frame clones only, not all of them. The sample includes tens of thousands of clones, around 80% of them seen just once. The sample was peripheral blood. All receptors derive from a human donor in a cohort sampled during active COVID-19. Both conserved end residues are part of each CDR3. The D gene is left open where the match is weak. Clone size is not always given. Where it is, it says once, few, many or a class for expanded clones.

>.|.|TRBV6-5
CASRPTGTGELFF
>.|.|TRBV5-1
CASSLSRAVEDEKLFF
>TRBD1|few|TRBV4-1
CASSQETGSRQPQHF
>.|.|TRBV2
CASSEPGGSGANVLTF
>TRBD2|.|TRBV9
CASRTSLAGGPNNGELFF
>.|few|TRBV27
CASSLQGLNQPQHF
>.|.|TRBV6-5
CASQGPSQSGELFF
>TRBD1|.|TRBV24-1
CATSGYRKGQINEQFF
>.|.|TRBV21-1
CASSARTAPSSYNEQFF
>TRBD1|.|TRBV6-2/TRBV6-3
CASSRTGVGTGELFF
>TRBD1|.|TRBV7-6
CASSLNGQEYNEQFF
>.|.|TRBV29-1
CSVDSGTNSYEQYF